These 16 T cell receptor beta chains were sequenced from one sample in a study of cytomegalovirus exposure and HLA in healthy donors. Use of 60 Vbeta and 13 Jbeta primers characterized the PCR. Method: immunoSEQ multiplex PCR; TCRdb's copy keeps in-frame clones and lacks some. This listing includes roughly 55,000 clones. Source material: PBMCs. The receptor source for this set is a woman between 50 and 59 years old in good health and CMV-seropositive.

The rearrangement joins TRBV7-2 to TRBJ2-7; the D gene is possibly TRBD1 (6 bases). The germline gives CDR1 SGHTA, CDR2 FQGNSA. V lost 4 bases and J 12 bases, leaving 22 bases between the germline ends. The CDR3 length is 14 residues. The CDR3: CASSSFGTPRQLYF. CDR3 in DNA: TGTGCCAGCAGCTCCTTTGGGACACCAAGACAGCTGTACTTC.

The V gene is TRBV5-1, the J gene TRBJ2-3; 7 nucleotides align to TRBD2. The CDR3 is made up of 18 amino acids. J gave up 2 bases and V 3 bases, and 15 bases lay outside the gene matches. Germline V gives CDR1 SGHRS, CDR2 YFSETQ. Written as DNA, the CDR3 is TGCGCCAGCAGCTCCGGCTGGAGTAGCGGGTCTACCACAGATACGCAGTATTTT. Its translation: CASSSGWSSGSTTDTQYF.

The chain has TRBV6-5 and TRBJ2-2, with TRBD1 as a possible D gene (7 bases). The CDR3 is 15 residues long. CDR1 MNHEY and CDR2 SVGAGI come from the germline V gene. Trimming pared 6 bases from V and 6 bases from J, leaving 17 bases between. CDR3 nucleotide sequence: TGTGCCAGCAGCTCCCAGGGGGAGCGGGCCGGGGAGCTGTTTTTT. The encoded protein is CASSSQGERAGELFF.

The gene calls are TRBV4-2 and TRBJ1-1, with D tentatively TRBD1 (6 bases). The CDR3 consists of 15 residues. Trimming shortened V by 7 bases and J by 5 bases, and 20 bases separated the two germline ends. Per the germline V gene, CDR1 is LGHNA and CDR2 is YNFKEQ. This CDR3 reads CASTTRSRGLTEAFF. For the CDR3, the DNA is TGTGCCAGCACCACAAGATCCAGGGGATTGACTGAAGCTTTCTTT.

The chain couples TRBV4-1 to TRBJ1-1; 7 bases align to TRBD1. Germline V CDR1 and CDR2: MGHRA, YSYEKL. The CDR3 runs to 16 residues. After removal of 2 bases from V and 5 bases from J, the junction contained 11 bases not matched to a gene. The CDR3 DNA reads TGCGCCAGCAGCCAAACCCCCAGGAAGGGGGCTACTGAAGCTTTCTTT. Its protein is CASSQTPRKGATEAFF.

The CDR3 nucleotides are TGTGCCAGCAGTTTAGAAGGGGGTACGCAGTATTTT. Protein sequence: CASSLEGGTQYF. The chain joins TRBV27 to TRBJ2-3; possibly TRBD1 for D (6 bases). The CDR3 totals 12 residues. In germline, CDR1 is MNHEY, CDR2 SMNVEV (reference sequence). Trimming removed 2 bases at V and 8 bases at J, with 8 bases between.

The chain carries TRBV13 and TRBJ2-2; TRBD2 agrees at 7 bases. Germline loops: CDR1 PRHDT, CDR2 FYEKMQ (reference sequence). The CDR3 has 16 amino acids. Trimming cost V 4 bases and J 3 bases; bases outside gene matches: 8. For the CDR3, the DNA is TGTGCCAGCAGCTCCCGGGACTACGGAGACACCGGGGAGCTGTTTTTT. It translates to CASSSRDYGDTGELFF.

The CDR3 is CAWSPGSGYTF. As DNA, the CDR3 is TGTGCCTGGAGCCCAGGGTCCGGCTACACCTTC. The rearrangement links TRBV30 to TRBJ1-2, with D maybe TRBD1 (5 bases). Germline loops: CDR1 GTSNPN, CDR2 SVGIG (reference sequence). With 3 bases removed from V and 8 bases from J, the gap between germline ends came to 10 bases. This CDR3 region has 11 residues.

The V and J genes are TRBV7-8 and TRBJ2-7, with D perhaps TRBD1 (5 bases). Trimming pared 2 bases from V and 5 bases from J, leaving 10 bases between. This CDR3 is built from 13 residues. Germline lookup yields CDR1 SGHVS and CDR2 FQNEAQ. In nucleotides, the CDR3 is TGTGCCAGCAGCTTAAGGGGCAGCCACGAGCAGTACTTC. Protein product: CASSLRGSHEQYF.

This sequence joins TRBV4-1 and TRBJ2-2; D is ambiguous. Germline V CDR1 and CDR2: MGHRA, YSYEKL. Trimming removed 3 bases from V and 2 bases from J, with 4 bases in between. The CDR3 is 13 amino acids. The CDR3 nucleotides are TGCGCCAGCAGCCACCCTAACACCGGGGAGCTGTTTTTT. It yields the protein CASSHPNTGELFF.

The CDR3 loop reads CASSYRLGGSYNEQFF. CDR3 DNA sequence: TGTGCCAGCAGTTACCGGCTGGGGGGCTCCTACAATGAGCAGTTCTTC. The rearrangement uses TRBV6-5 and TRBJ2-1; TRBD2 is a possible D gene (6 bases). The ends were cut back, 2 bases at V and 0 bases at J, with 11 bases in the middle. The CDR3 sequence is 16 residues long. Germline V gene sequence: CDR1 MNHEY, CDR2 SVGAGI.

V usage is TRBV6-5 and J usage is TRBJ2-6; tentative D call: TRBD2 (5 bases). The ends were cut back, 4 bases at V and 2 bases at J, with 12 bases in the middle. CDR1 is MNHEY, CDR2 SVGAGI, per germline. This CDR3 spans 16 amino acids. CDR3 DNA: TGTGCCAGCAGTTTTACGGGAACCACTGGGGCCAACGTCCTGACTTTC. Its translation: CASSFTGTTGANVLTF.

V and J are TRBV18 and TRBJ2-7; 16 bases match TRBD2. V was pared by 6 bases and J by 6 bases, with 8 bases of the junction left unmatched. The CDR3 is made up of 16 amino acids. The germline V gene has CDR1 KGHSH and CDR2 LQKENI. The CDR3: CASSPGLAGGPGEQYF. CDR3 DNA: TGTGCCAGCTCCCCGGGACTAGCGGGGGGGCCCGGCGAGCAGTACTTC.

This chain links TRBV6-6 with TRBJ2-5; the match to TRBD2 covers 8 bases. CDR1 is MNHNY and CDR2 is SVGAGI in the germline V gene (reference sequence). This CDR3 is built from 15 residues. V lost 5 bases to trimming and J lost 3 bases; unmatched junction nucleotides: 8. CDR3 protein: CASSDRGGGKETQYF. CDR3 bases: TGTGCCAGCAGTGACCGGGGGGGAGGGAAAGAGACCCAGTACTTC.

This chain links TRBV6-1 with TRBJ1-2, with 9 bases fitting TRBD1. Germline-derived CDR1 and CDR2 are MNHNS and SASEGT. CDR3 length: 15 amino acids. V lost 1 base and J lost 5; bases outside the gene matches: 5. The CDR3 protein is CASSEVLTGGYGYTF. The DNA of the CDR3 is TGTGCCAGCAGTGAAGTACTGACAGGGGGATATGGCTACACCTTC.

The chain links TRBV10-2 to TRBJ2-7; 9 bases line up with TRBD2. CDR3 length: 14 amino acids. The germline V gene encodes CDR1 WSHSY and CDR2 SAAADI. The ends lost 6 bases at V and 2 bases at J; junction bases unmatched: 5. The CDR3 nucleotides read TGCGCCAGCAGCACGACTAGCGGAGCCTACGAGCAGTACTTC. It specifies CASSTTSGAYEQYF.